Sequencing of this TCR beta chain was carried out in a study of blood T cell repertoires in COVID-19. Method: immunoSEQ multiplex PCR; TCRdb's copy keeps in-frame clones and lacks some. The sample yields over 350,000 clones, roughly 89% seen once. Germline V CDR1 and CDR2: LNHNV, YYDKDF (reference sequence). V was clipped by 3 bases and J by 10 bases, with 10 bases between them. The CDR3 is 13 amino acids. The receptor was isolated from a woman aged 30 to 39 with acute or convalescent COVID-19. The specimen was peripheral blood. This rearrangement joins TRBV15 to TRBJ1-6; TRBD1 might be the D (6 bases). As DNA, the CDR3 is TGTGCCACCAGCAGGGGCAGGGGATCACCCCTCCACTTT. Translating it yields CATSRGRGSPLHF. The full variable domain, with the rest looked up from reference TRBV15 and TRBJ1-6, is DAMVIQNPRYQVTQFGKPVTLSCSQTLNHNVMYWYQQKSSQAPKLLFHYYDKDFNNEADTPDNFQSRRPNTSFCFLDIRSPGLGDTAMYLCATSRGRGSPLHFGNGTRLTVT.